Listed here are 28 T cell receptor beta chains from one sample, sequenced in a study of regulatory T cells in long-lasting Graves disease. Through Arm-PCR of CDR3 regions and iRepertoire HTBI primers, TCR beta libraries were built. TCRdb redid the calling of the multiplex PCR reads with MiXCR, one entry per CDR3 protein. Among hundreds of thousands of distinct CDR3 sequences listed, roughly a sixth were seen once. The time point was: newly diagnosed GD, antithyroid drugs for less than 3 months. From PBMCs, RNA was extracted and then used to make the TCR library. The data were also submitted as part of a second study, on T cells in Graves' hyperthyroidism and ophthalmopathy.

Material: peripheral blood mononuclear cells (PBMCs), obtained at new diagnosis, from a patient treated with antithyroid drugs. These receptors were obtained from a woman aged 40-65 years with Graves disease.

This clonotype has ten or more counts. This rearrangement joins TRBV11-2 to TRBJ2-1; TRBD2 matches 9 bases. Per germline, CDR1 SGHAT and CDR2 FQNNGV. This CDR3 spans 15 amino acids. After removal of 6 bases from V and 6 bases from J, the junction contained 9 bases not matched to a gene. CDR3 amino acids: CASRGAGGPVNEQFF. The CDR3 DNA is TGTGCCAGCAGAGGGGCGGGGGGGCCTGTCAATGAGCAGTTCTTC.

The chain has TRBV7-9 and TRBJ2-3; 7 nucleotides match TRBD2. Trimming took 8 bases from V and 0 from J; bases not matched to a gene: 2. CDR3 length: 13 amino acids. CDR1 and CDR2 from the germline V gene are SEHNR and FQNEAQ (reference sequence). CDR3 sequence (DNA): TGTGCCAGCCTGGGGGGGAGCACAGATACGCAGTATTTT. Its protein product is CASLGGSTDTQYF.

The sample holds a few counts of this clonotype. V and J are TRBV27 and TRBJ1-1; D not certain. The CDR3 loop spans 13 amino acids. V dropped 1 base and J dropped 4 bases, with 7 bases sitting between them. CDR1 is MNHEY and CDR2 is SMNVEV in the germline V gene (reference sequence). CDR3 in amino acids: CASSLCAGTEAFF. As DNA, the CDR3 is TGTGCCAGCAGTTTATGCGCGGGCACTGAAGCTTTCTTT.

In its sample, this clonotype was seen many times. V is TRBV20-1 and J is TRBJ2-1; 10 nucleotides agree with TRBD2. The CDR3 spans 17 residues. Germline CDR1 DFQATT, CDR2 SNEGSKA (reference sequence). V lost 1 base and J lost 7; bases outside the gene matches: 13. This CDR3 reads CSARGGGAGGLGNEQFF. The CDR3 nucleotides are TGCAGTGCTAGAGGAGGAGGAGCGGGGGGGCTAGGAAATGAGCAGTTCTTC.

This clonotype was observed many times. This rearrangement joins TRBV28 to TRBJ1-2; D is perhaps TRBD1 (6 bases). Germline values: CDR1 MDHEN, CDR2 SYDVKM. V shed 2 bases and J shed 6 bases, with 22 bases lying between them. The CDR3 sequence is 17 residues long. CDR3: CASSLGIGGGPLDGYTF. CDR3 nucleotide sequence: TGTGCCAGCAGTTTAGGGATAGGGGGAGGGCCCTTAGATGGCTACACCTTC.

There are many counts of this clonotype. The V gene is TRBV28, the J gene TRBJ2-2; no clear D. Germline CDR1 is MDHEN and CDR2 is SYDVKM. The V gene lost 2 bases and the J gene lost 3 bases, with 7 bases spanning the gap. This CDR3 has 14 residues. The CDR3 DNA reads as TGTGCCAGCAGTTTACTGTCCTACACCGGGGAGCTGTTTTTT. As protein: CASSLLSYTGELFF.

The V call is TRBV20-1, the J call TRBJ1-2; 7 nucleotides match TRBD1. Germline CDR1 DFQATT, CDR2 SNEGSKA (reference sequence). V shed 2 bases, J shed 0 bases, and the junction held 3 bases outside the gene matches. The CDR3 is 14 residues long. The CDR3 sequence is CSARRDSTNYGYTF. The CDR3 region has the DNA TGCAGTGCTAGAAGGGACAGCACTAACTATGGCTACACCTTC.

This clonotype was recorded at least ten times. The CDR3 DNA reads TGTGCCAGCAGCTTGGGCCCAGGAATGAACACTGAAGCTTTCTTT. Translated, it gives CASSLGPGMNTEAFF. The V gene is TRBV12-3 or TRBV12-4, the J gene TRBJ1-1; D gene uncertain. This CDR3 comprises 15 residues. Trimming removed 6 bases from V and 0 bases from J, with 14 bases in between.

At least ten counts were recorded for this clonotype. The J gene is TRBJ2-1, the V gene TRBV28; TRBD2 might be the D (5 bases). Trimming took off 8 bases at V and 7 bases at J, with 12 bases between the two ends. This CDR3 comprises 12 residues. Germline V gives CDR1 MDHEN, CDR2 SYDVKM. The CDR3 DNA sequence: TGTGCCAGCCGGGATAGTGGTAATGAGCAGTTCTTC. This translates into CASRDSGNEQFF.

This clonotype has a handful of counts. Here the CDR3 DNA reads TGTGCCTGGAGTGTACAGGGCCGCTCCTACGAGCAGTACTTC. It yields the protein CAWSVQGRSYEQYF. V and J are TRBV30 and TRBJ2-7; a weak D match, TRBD1 (6 bases). The V gene's germline CDR1 is GTSNPN and CDR2 SVGIG (reference sequence). The CDR3 totals 14 residues. The V end was cut by 0 bases, the J end by 0 bases, with 9 bases between.

The V and J genes are TRBV12-3 or TRBV12-4 and TRBJ1-3; no definite D call. This CDR3 spans 13 amino acids. CDR3 loop: CGTAPISGNTIYF. In DNA, the CDR3 is TGTGGCACAGCCCCAATCTCTGGAAACACCATATATTTT.

The V and J genes are TRBV18 and TRBJ2-1; 7 bases are shared with TRBD2. V shed 3 bases, J shed 9 bases, and the junction held 14 bases outside the gene matches. The CDR3 length is 16 residues. CDR1 and CDR2 from the germline V gene are KGHSH and LQKENI. CDR3 amino acids: CASSPNSGLTLGEQFF. Here the CDR3 DNA reads TGTGCCAGCTCACCGAATTCGGGACTAACCCTTGGTGAGCAGTTCTTC.

This clonotype was recorded at least ten times. V usage is TRBV3-1 and J usage is TRBJ1-5; the D is unclear. Germline loops: CDR1 LGHDT, CDR2 YNNKEL (reference sequence). The CDR3 runs 13 residues. V was pared by 0 bases and J by 4 bases, with 4 bases between. Here the CDR3 DNA reads TGTGCCAGCAGCCAAGAACAGAATCAGCCCCAGCATTTT. Amino acid sequence: CASSQEQNQPQHF. Looking up the rest from reference TRBV3-1 and TRBJ1-5 gives the full variable domain: DTAVSQTPKYLVTQMGNDKSIKCEQNLGHDTMYWYKQDSKKFLKIMFSYNNKELIINETVPNRFSPKSPDKAHLNLHINSLELGDSAVYFCASSQEQNQPQHFGDGTRLSIL.

Worth noting for this clonotype: A much larger clone lies a single base off, so this may be a read error. The rearrangement joins TRBV2 to TRBJ1-2; D call uncertain. This CDR3 comprises 15 residues. The germline gives CDR1 SNHLY, CDR2 FYNNEI. CDR3 DNA: TGTGCCAGCAATGATCCACCCGCAGGCCTCTATGGCTACGCCTTC. Translation gives CASNDPPAGLYGYAF.

The V call is TRBV6-9, the J call TRBJ2-7; D remains ambiguous. The CDR3 length is 14 residues. V lost 3 bases, J lost 6 bases, and 15 bases lay in between. The V gene's germline CDR1 is MNHGY and CDR2 SVAAGI. CDR3 in DNA: TGTGCCAGCAGTTACCGCGATGGGTCCCGCGAGCAGTACTTC. Translated, it gives CASSYRDGSREQYF.

As to this clonotype: With a much larger clone just one base away, this may be a read error. The DNA is left out, because the CDR3 cannot be placed on it with certainty; the CDR3 is given as TCRdb lists it. The V and J genes are TRBV29-1 and TRBJ1-6; TRBD1 reflects the table's D call only, with no check against the DNA. The CDR3 is made up of 15 amino acids, end residues included. CDR1 is SQVTM, CDR2 ANQGSEA, per germline. CDR3 sequence: CSVATGTATNSPPHF.

This clonotype was observed many times. This sequence joins TRBV11-2 and TRBJ2-5; the match to TRBD2 covers 8 bases. CDR3 size: 16 residues. V was pared by 1 base and J by 2 bases, with 6 bases of the junction left unmatched. Germline CDR1 SGHAT, CDR2 FQNNGV. The CDR3 DNA reads as TGTGCCAGCAGCTTAGTATCAGCGGGGGCACAAGAGACCCAGTACTTC. Residues: CASSLVSAGAQETQYF.

V and J are TRBV9 and TRBJ1-5, with D unclear. In germline, CDR1 is SGDLS, CDR2 YYNGEE. Trimming left V 2 bases short and J 0 bases short, with 6 bases between. This CDR3 is built from 14 residues. The CDR3 is CASSVGYSNQPQHF. In DNA form, the CDR3 reads TGTGCCAGCAGCGTGGGCTATAGCAATCAGCCCCAGCATTTT.

This clonotype came up many times. The germline gene is not matched at one end of the junction; a read error may be the cause. The V gene is TRBV12-3 or TRBV12-4, the J gene TRBJ1-3; possibly TRBD1 for D (5 bases). The CDR3 loop spans 15 amino acids. The CDR3 reads CASSLGPSSGNTIYF. CDR3 sequence (DNA): TGCGCCAGCAGCCTGGGACCGTCGTCTGGAAACACCATATATTTT.

The chain uses TRBV24-1 and TRBJ2-3, with TRBD1 matching over 10 bases. The V gene's germline CDR1 is KGHDR and CDR2 SFDVKD. The trim removed 2 bases at V and 4 bases at J, leaving 11 bases unmatched. The CDR3 is 18 amino acids. The CDR3 spells CATSDSPGTGAFSDTQYF. The CDR3, as DNA: TGTGCCACCAGTGATTCACCCGGGACAGGGGCTTTTTCAGATACGCAGTATTTT.

The CDR3 here is CASSPLGWWQPQHF. In nucleotides, the CDR3 is TGTGCCAGCAGCCCCCTTGGGTGGTGGCAGCCCCAGCATTTT. The chain is built from TRBV7-2 and TRBJ1-5; D call uncertain. Germline loops: CDR1 SGHTA, CDR2 FQGNSA. Trimming pared 5 bases from V and 7 bases from J, leaving 15 bases between. The CDR3 is 14 residues long. Full variable domain (rest looked up from reference TRBV7-2 and TRBJ1-5): GAGVSQSPSNKVTEKGKDVELRCDPISGHTALYWYRQSLGQGLEFLIYFQGNSAPDKSGLPSDRFSAERTGGSVSTLTIQRTQQEDSAVYLCASSPLGWWQPQHFGDGTRLSIL.

CDR3 nucleotides: TGTGCCAGCAGCTTAGGCCCCCCAACTCTGAGTTACGAGCAGTACTTC. This translates into CASSLGPPTLSYEQYF. V gene TRBV7-9 combines with J gene TRBJ2-7; D not certain. With 1 base removed from V and 4 bases from J, the gap between germline ends came to 17 bases. Germline loops: CDR1 SEHNR, CDR2 FQNEAQ (reference sequence). This CDR3 region has 16 residues.

In its sample, this clonotype was seen many times. The chain combines TRBV12-3 or TRBV12-4 with TRBJ2-3, with D perhaps matching TRBD2 (5 bases). Trimming took 6 bases from V and 1 from J, leaving 20 bases between them. The length of the CDR3 is 17 residues. CDR3 sequence: CASRRTVTHGGTDTQYF. The CDR3 DNA follows: TGTGCCAGCAGGCGTACAGTGACCCACGGGGGCACAGATACGCAGTATTTT.

V and J are TRBV27 and TRBJ2-7; D ambiguous. V lost 0 bases and J lost 5, with 11 bases in between. The CDR3 totals 14 residues. Germline assignment: CDR1 MNHEY and CDR2 SMNVEV (reference sequence). DNA of the CDR3: TGTGCCAGCAGTTTATCGAACATACTTAACGAGCAGTACTTC. As protein: CASSLSNILNEQYF.

This clonotype was found a few times. The rearrangement joins TRBV12-3 or TRBV12-4 to TRBJ1-2; D remains unclear. With 2 bases removed from V and 5 bases from J, the gap between germline ends came to 9 bases. The CDR3 contains 13 residues. CDR3 protein: CASSLRVGYGYTF. The CDR3 nucleotides are TGTGCCAGCAGTTTACGGGTTGGGTATGGCTACACCTTC.

This clonotype was observed many times. This chain connects TRBV2 to TRBJ1-5; no firm D call. This CDR3 spans 14 amino acids. The ends were cut back, 5 bases at V and 4 bases at J, with 12 bases in the middle. CDR1 is SNHLY and CDR2 is FYNNEI in the germline V gene. The CDR3 reads CASSFLSANQPQHF. The CDR3 DNA is TGTGCCAGCAGTTTTCTATCGGCGAATCAGCCCCAGCATTTT.

This rearrangement joins TRBV2 to TRBJ2-1; TRBD2 aligns across 10 bases. The CDR3 contains 18 residues. Unmatched junction bases numbered 11, after V lost 6 bases and J lost 0 bases. Germline V CDR1 and CDR2: SNHLY, FYNNEI. The CDR3: CASRLAGFFLYSYNEQFF. CDR3 in DNA: TGTGCCAGCAGACTAGCGGGGTTCTTCCTATACTCCTACAATGAGCAGTTCTTC.

This clonotype was found many times. The chain employs TRBV28 and TRBJ2-7, with a possible D match to TRBD2 (5 bases). The CDR3 runs to 11 residues. V lost 6 bases and J lost 5, with 8 bases in between. Germline V gene data show CDR1 as MDHEN and CDR2 as SYDVKM. The CDR3, as DNA: TGTGCCAGCAGGGGGAGCGACGAGCAGTACTTC. Amino acid sequence: CASRGSDEQYF.